These 19 T cell receptor beta chains were all obtained from the same sample, sequenced in a study of blood T cell repertoires in COVID-19 (dated by TCRdb to 2018 to 2021). Receptor libraries were prepared by the immunoSEQ multiplex PCR assay. Imported from immuneACCESS, the table was reduced by TCRdb to in-frame sequences with V and J called. These copies leave out some clones; in studies compared against another copy, an unresolved V gene accounts for under half, and the cause of the remainder is not known. This sample holds approximately 210,000 clones; about 92% were observed only once. The ten largest account for under 1.5% of the sample. Source material: peripheral blood. These receptors originate from a man younger than 45 with acute or convalescent COVID-19.

The rearrangement links TRBV19 to TRBJ1-5; the D gene is possibly TRBD1 (6 bases). CDR3 length: 16 residues. Trimming removed 6 bases from V and 1 base from J, with 16 bases in between. Germline V gives CDR1 LNHDA, CDR2 SQIVND (reference sequence). The CDR3, as DNA: TGTGCCAGTAGCCCCCAGGGGTTCTGGAGCAATCAGCCCCAGCATTTT. Protein product: CASSPQGFWSNQPQHF.

The chain couples TRBV2 to TRBJ2-7, with D unclear. Per the germline V gene, CDR1 is SNHLY and CDR2 is FYNNEI. The length of the CDR3 is 13 residues. V lost 10 bases and J lost 3, with 16 bases in between. This CDR3 reads CATLPGRDYEQYF. As DNA, the CDR3 is TGTGCCACCCTACCAGGCAGAGACTACGAGCAGTACTTC. The full variable domain, rest sourced from reference TRBV2 and TRBJ2-7, is EPEVTQTPSHQVTQMGQEVILRCVPISNHLYFYWYRQILGQKVEFLVSFYNNEISEKSEIFDDQFSVERPDGSNFTLKIRSTKLEDSAMYFCATLPGRDYEQYFGPGTRLTVT.

J is TRBJ1-3 and V is TRBV18; no clear D. The CDR3 is 15 residues long. V lost 2 bases, J lost 0 bases, and 8 bases lay in between. Germline V lookup: CDR1 KGHSH, CDR2 LQKENI. The CDR3 is CASSPTAISGNTIYF. CDR3 sequence (DNA): TGTGCCAGCTCACCAACCGCTATCTCTGGAAACACCATATATTTT.

The chain has TRBV4-2 and TRBJ1-3; no definite D call. V lost 3 bases, J lost 2 bases, and 11 bases lay in between. Germline CDR1 is LGHNA and CDR2 is YNFKEQ. The CDR3 has 15 residues. The CDR3 region has the DNA TGTGCCAGCAGCCAGCCTGACATGACTGGAAACACCATATATTTT. It codes for CASSQPDMTGNTIYF.

This chain connects TRBV5-6 to TRBJ2-7; 10 bases are a match to TRBD1. V dropped 4 bases and J dropped 6; count of bases not matched to a gene: 10. The CDR3 spans 15 residues. Germline V gene sequence: CDR1 SGHDT, CDR2 YYEEEE. CDR3 DNA: TGTGCCAGCAGCCCGGCGACAGGGGGCTGGGGCGAGCAGTACTTC. Protein: CASSPATGGWGEQYF.

The chain has TRBV7-8 and TRBJ1-5, with D possibly TRBD1 on 5 matching bases. Per germline, CDR1 SGHVS and CDR2 FQNEAQ. The CDR3 totals 16 residues. Trimming stripped 7 bases from V and 9 bases from J, with 25 bases between. CDR3 DNA: TGTGCCAGCACCCTCGGGGGGGGGACCGGGGTACGGCCCCAGCATTTT. Protein product: CASTLGGGTGVRPQHF. Variable domain in full (rest from reference TRBV7-8 and TRBJ1-5): GAGVSQSPRYKVAKRGQDVALRCDPISGHVSLFWYQQALGQGPEFLTYFQNEAQLDKSGLPSDRFFAERPEGSVSTLKIQRTQQEDSAVYLCASTLGGGTGVRPQHFGDGTRLSIL.

The V gene is TRBV30, the J gene TRBJ1-2; D gene uncertain. This CDR3 comprises 13 residues. V was clipped by 0 bases and J by 0 bases, with 5 bases between them. Looked up from germline, CDR1 is GTSNPN and CDR2 is SVGIG (reference sequence). CDR3 residues: CAWSVQANYGYTF. The CDR3 region has the DNA TGTGCCTGGAGTGTGCAGGCTAACTATGGCTACACCTTC.

The chain employs TRBV4-1 and TRBJ2-7; possible D gene TRBD1, 5 bases. The CDR3 is made up of 15 amino acids. The V gene's germline CDR1 is MGHRA and CDR2 YSYEKL. V lost 1 base, J lost 4 bases, and 14 bases lay in between. CDR3 nucleotide sequence: TGCGCCAGCAGCCAAGTGGGCAGGGCACGTTACGAGCAGTACTTC. This translates into CASSQVGRARYEQYF.

V and J are TRBV9 and TRBJ1-3; D unclear. V was pared by 2 bases and J by 2 bases, with 14 bases between. In germline, CDR1 is SGDLS, CDR2 YYNGEE. The CDR3 loop spans 16 amino acids. In DNA, the CDR3 is TGTGCCAGCAGCGTGGTGAGGGATCCCACTGGAAACACCATATATTTT. Translation gives CASSVVRDPTGNTIYF.

The genes are TRBV28 and TRBJ2-5; maybe TRBD2 (5 bases). Looked up from germline, CDR1 is MDHEN and CDR2 is SYDVKM. With 6 bases removed from V and 4 bases from J, the gap between germline ends came to 12 bases. This CDR3 region has 13 residues. The CDR3 DNA is TGTGCCAGCAGCCTGGGGAGAGGAGAGACCCAGTACTTC. It translates to CASSLGRGETQYF. The complete variable domain, with remaining parts taken from reference TRBV28 and TRBJ2-5, reads DVKVTQSSRYLVKRTGEKVFLECVQDMDHENMFWYRQDPGLGLRLIYFSYDVKMKEKGDIPEGYSVSREKKERFSLILESASTNQTSMYLCASSLGRGETQYFGPGTRLLVL.

The V call is TRBV9, the J call TRBJ1-3; D unresolved. V lost 4 bases, J lost 0 bases, and 8 bases lay in between. This CDR3 has 14 amino acids. Germline CDR1 and CDR2: SGDLS and YYNGEE. The CDR3 here is CASSQSPSGNTIYF. CDR3 nucleotide sequence: TGTGCCAGCAGCCAATCCCCCTCTGGAAACACCATATATTTT. Full variable domain (remainder filled in from reference TRBV9 and TRBJ1-3): DSGVTQTPKHLITATGQRVTLRCSPRSGDLSVYWYQQSLDQGLQFLIQYYNGEERAKGNILERFSAQQFPDLHSELNLSSLELGDSALYFCASSQSPSGNTIYFGEGSWLTVV.

This clone was detected only a few times. The chain has TRBV27 and TRBJ1-6; D is perhaps TRBD1 (5 bases). CDR1 is MNHEY and CDR2 is SMNVEV in the germline V gene (reference sequence). V lost 2 bases, J lost 10 bases, and 18 bases lay in between. The CDR3 spans 16 residues. The CDR3 DNA reads as TGTGCCAGCAGTTTAAGCCCAACAGGAGTTAAATCACCCCTCCACTTT. It specifies CASSLSPTGVKSPLHF.

The chain recombines TRBV5-1 with TRBJ1-1; D is ambiguous. The V gene's germline CDR1 is SGHRS and CDR2 YFSETQ. V lost 0 bases, J lost 1 base, and 7 bases lay in between. This CDR3 is 14 amino acids long. DNA for the CDR3: TGCGCCAGCAGCTTGGTTCGCGGGAACACTGAAGCTTTCTTT. Translated: CASSLVRGNTEAFF.

A single count supports this clone. This chain joins TRBV28 and TRBJ1-2; the match to TRBD1 covers 9 bases. V trimming: 5 bases; J trimming: 8 bases; junction bases outside the gene matches: 12. Germline lookup yields CDR1 MDHEN and CDR2 SYDVKM. The CDR3 runs to 15 residues. CDR3 nucleotide sequence: TGTGCCAGCAGTCCGAATCACAGGGGGCGGAACGGCTACACCTTC. Encoded protein: CASSPNHRGRNGYTF.

The V gene is TRBV29-1, the J gene TRBJ2-1; 9 bases match TRBD2. J was trimmed by 15 bases and V by 3 bases; bases with no gene match: 12. This CDR3 contains 13 residues. Germline loops: CDR1 SQVTM, CDR2 ANQGSEA. The CDR3 here is CSVDGLAGQCLFF. The DNA for the CDR3 is TGCAGCGTTGACGGGCTAGCGGGACAGTGTCTGTTCTTC.

This rearrangement joins TRBV6-2 or TRBV6-3 to TRBJ2-1, with a tentative D call TRBD2 (6 bases). This CDR3 is built from 15 residues. Trimming cost V 4 bases and J 3 bases, with 13 bases left between them. CDR1 and CDR2 (germline): MNHEY, SVGEGT. The CDR3 is CASSSPGADYNEQFF. The CDR3 DNA follows: TGTGCCAGCAGTTCCCCGGGAGCGGACTACAATGAGCAGTTCTTC.

The J gene is TRBJ2-7, the V gene TRBV9; a weak D match, TRBD2 (6 bases). CDR3 size: 17 residues. Trimming shortened V by 0 bases and J by 3 bases, and 19 bases separated the two germline ends. Germline V gives CDR1 SGDLS, CDR2 YYNGEE. The DNA for the CDR3 is TGTGCCAGCAGCGTAGGTGTAGGGGCTAGCGCTTACTACGAGCAGTACTTC. Its protein product is CASSVGVGASAYYEQYF.

This rearrangement joins TRBV6-5 to TRBJ2-7; tentatively, D is TRBD1 (5 bases). The germline V gene encodes CDR1 MNHEY and CDR2 SVGAGI. The CDR3 extends over 13 amino acids. V was trimmed by 11 bases and J by 3 bases, leaving 17 bases between them. As DNA, the CDR3 is TGTGCCTTCGGCCCAGGGAAGGGCTACGAGCAGTACTTC. Protein product: CAFGPGKGYEQYF.

This sequence joins TRBV19 and TRBJ1-5; D is possibly TRBD1 (5 bases). The CDR3 has 14 amino acids. Germline CDR1 reads LNHDA; CDR2 reads SQIVND (reference sequence). Trimming stripped 6 bases from V and 3 bases from J, with 12 bases between. CDR3 DNA sequence: TGTGCCAGTAGCGGCAGGGATCTCAATCAGCCCCAGCATTTT. It translates to CASSGRDLNQPQHF.